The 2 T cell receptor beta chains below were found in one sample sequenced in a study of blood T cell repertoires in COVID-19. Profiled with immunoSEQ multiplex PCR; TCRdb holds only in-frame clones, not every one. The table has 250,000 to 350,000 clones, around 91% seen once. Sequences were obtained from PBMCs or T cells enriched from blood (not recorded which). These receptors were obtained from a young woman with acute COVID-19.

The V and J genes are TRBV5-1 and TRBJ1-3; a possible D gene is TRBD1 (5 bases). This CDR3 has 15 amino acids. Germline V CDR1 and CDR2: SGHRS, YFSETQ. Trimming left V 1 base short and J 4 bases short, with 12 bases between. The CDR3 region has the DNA TGCGCCAGCAGCTTGTCCCCCAGGGAAGGAAACACCATATATTTT. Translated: CASSLSPREGNTIYF.

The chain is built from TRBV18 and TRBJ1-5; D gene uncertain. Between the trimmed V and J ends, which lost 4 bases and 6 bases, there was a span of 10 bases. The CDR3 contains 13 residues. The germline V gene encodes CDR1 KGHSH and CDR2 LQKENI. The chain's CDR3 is CASSLIEGQPQHF. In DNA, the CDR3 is TGTGCCAGCTCACTGATCGAGGGTCAGCCCCAGCATTTT.